This is a list of T cell receptor beta chains from one sample in a study of blood T cells in healthy people across ages. TCRdb used MiXCR to reprocess the 5' RACE reads, holding one entry per CDR3 protein. The table includes around 990,000 distinct CDR3 sequences, around two fifths detected once. The specimen was blood. These receptors were obtained from a man aged 18 to 30 in good health. Both conserved end residues are part of each CDR3. Fields, in order: clone size, J gene, V gene, D gene, CDR3 DNA, CDR3 protein. A D gene is named only where the DNA matches it firmly. The size field is filled for only some rows; it gives once, few, many or a size class.

NA TRBJ2-1 TRBV7-9 NA TGTGCCAGCAGCGTGGGGTCCAGGGGAGCTTACAATGAGCAGTTCTTC CASSVGSRGAYNEQFF
NA TRBJ1-6 TRBV20-1 NA TGCAGTGCTAGTGAAGGAGATTCACCCCCCCACTTT CSASEGDSPPHF
few TRBJ1-1 TRBV20-1 NA TGCAGTGCTATGACATTACTAACTATGAACACTGAAGCTTTCTTT CSAMTLLTMNTEAFF
few TRBJ2-1 TRBV4-3 TRBD1 TGCGCCAGCAGCCCCTCAGGGGGCCCATCCTACAATGAGCAGTTCTTC CASSPSGGPSYNEQFF
few TRBJ1-1 TRBV29-1 NA TGCAGCGGTTCGAACACTGAAGCTTTCTTT CSGSNTEAFF
NA TRBJ1-5 TRBV10-3 NA TGTGCCATCAGTGGGGTGGGGGGCTGGAGCAATCAGCCCCAGCATTTT CAISGVGGWSNQPQHF
NA TRBJ2-2 TRBV27 NA TGTGCCAGCCGACAGAGTAACACCGGGGAGCTGTTTTTT CASRQSNTGELFF
few TRBJ2-3 TRBV4-1 TRBD2 TGCGCCAGCAGCCAAGAGGGTGGGACTAGCGACCGAATAAGCACAGATACGCAGTATTTT CASSQEGGTSDRISTDTQYF
few TRBJ1-4 TRBV2 NA TGTGCCAGCAGTATAGGGGTAATTAATGAAAAACTGTTTTTT CASSIGVINEKLFF
NA TRBJ2-2 TRBV12-5 NA TGTGCTAGTGGCCCCACAGGGACCGGGGAGCTGTTTTTT CASGPTGTGELFF
NA TRBJ1-4 TRBV4-3 NA TGCGCCAGCAGCCAAGATAGTGGTTTTGCAACTAATGAAAAACTGTTTTTT CASSQDSGFATNEKLFF
NA TRBJ2-3 TRBV9 NA TGTGCCAGCAGCGCCCTCGGGGCTAGCACAGATACGCAGTATTTT CASSALGASTDTQYF
NA TRBJ1-5 TRBV20-1 NA TGCAGTGCCTTATCGGGTAATCCCAATCAGCCCCAGCATTTT CSALSGNPNQPQHF
NA TRBJ2-1 TRBV27 TRBD2 TGTGCCAGCAGTTGGGCTCAGCGGGGTGAGCAGTTCTTC CASSWAQRGEQFF
few TRBJ2-1 TRBV6-5 TRBD1 TGTGCCAGCAGTCCACAGGGGTCGGGGAATGAGCAGTTCTTC CASSPQGSGNEQFF
NA TRBJ1-3 TRBV4-1 NA TGCGCCAGCAGCCAAATGGCCGGAAACACCATATATTTT CASSQMAGNTIYF
NA TRBJ1-5 TRBV7-9 NA TGTGCCAGCAGCGTAGAGGGGTTAGGGCCCCAGCATTTT CASSVEGLGPQHF
NA TRBJ2-2 TRBV7-2 NA TGTGCCAGCAGCACACAACAGGTCCGGGACACCGGGGAGCTGTTTTTT CASSTQQVRDTGELFF
few TRBJ2-1 TRBV3-1 NA TGTGCCAGCAGCCAAGATCGGGACGGCAATGAGCAGTTCTTC CASSQDRDGNEQFF
few TRBJ2-7 TRBV7-8 TRBD2 TGTGCCAGCAGCTTAGCACCGACCCTAGCGGGGGTTTACGAGCAGTACTTC CASSLAPTLAGVYEQYF
NA TRBJ1-1 TRBV6-6 NA TGTGCCAGCACCCTAAGCCACACTGTAGCTTTCTTT CASTLSHTVAFF
once TRBJ1-5 TRBV4-3 TRBD1 TGCGCCAGCAGCCGCCGGACAGGGGGAGATCAGCCCCAGCATTTT CASSRRTGGDQPQHF
NA TRBJ2-7 TRBV7-9 TRBD1 TGTGCCAGCAGCCCCGGACAGGGTATCTCCTACGAGCAGTACTTC CASSPGQGISYEQYF
few TRBJ1-2 TRBV27 NA TGTGCCAGCAGTTTAGGCTTCGGCAGGGGCTATGGCTACACCTTC CASSLGFGRGYGYTF
NA TRBJ2-3 TRBV12-3/TRBV12-4 NA TGTGCCAGCAGTTCCCCCCGGACTGGAGATACGCAGTATTTT CASSSPRTGDTQYF
few TRBJ1-5 TRBV6-1 NA TGTGCCAGCAGGGAGCACATAGACAATCAGCCCCAGCATTTT CASREHIDNQPQHF
NA TRBJ2-2 TRBV20-1 NA TGCAGTGCTAGAGATCCTTTTAGGCCCAAAGCGAACACCGGGGAGCTGTTTTTT CSARDPFRPKANTGELFF
few TRBJ1-1 TRBV29-1 NA TGCAGCGCCGGACAGAATCCTGAAGCTTTCTTT CSAGQNPEAFF
NA TRBJ2-3 TRBV20-1 NA TGCAGTGCTCCGCCCCCCAGAGGCGCTGAGCCTACGCAGTATTTT CSAPPPRGAEPTQYF
NA TRBJ2-2 TRBV7-3 NA TGTGCCAGCAGCTTAAACGGGCCGATTAACACCGGGGAGCTGTTTTTT CASSLNGPINTGELFF
NA TRBJ2-1 TRBV20-1 TRBD2 TGCAGTGCTAGTGCCACCCGGACTAGATCCTACAATGAGCAGTTCTTC CSASATRTRSYNEQFF
NA TRBJ2-7 TRBV12-3/TRBV12-4 NA TGTGCCAGCAGTTTATACGGTAATGAGCAGTACTTC CASSLYGNEQYF
few TRBJ1-4 TRBV7-8 TRBD1 TGTGCCAGCAGCTTAACCCGGACAGGGGGGAATGAAAAACTGTTTTTT CASSLTRTGGNEKLFF
NA TRBJ1-1 TRBV29-1 NA TGCAGCGTTGAGGAAAGCCAAGGAGCTTTCTTT CSVEESQGAFF
few TRBJ2-1 TRBV12-5 TRBD1 TGTGCTAGTGGTTTGTCGGGACAGGGGGAGTTCTTC CASGLSGQGEFF
NA TRBJ1-5 TRBV9 NA TGTGCCAGCAGCGTAGCCGCCTGGGAGCCCCAGCATTTT CASSVAAWEPQHF
many TRBJ2-3 TRBV10-3 NA TGTGCCACCTTAGGGATCTATACGCAGTATTTT CATLGIYTQYF
few TRBJ2-3 TRBV20-1 TRBD2 TGCAGTGCCCGACCACCCTTAGCGGGGGCGGCAGATACGCAGTATTTT CSARPPLAGAADTQYF
NA TRBJ1-1 TRBV29-1 TRBD1 TGCAGCACAACGACAGGGAGGGACACTGAAGCTTTCTTT CSTTTGRDTEAFF